Each of the 3 T cell receptor beta chains below was sequenced from the same sample in a study of T-cell reconstitution after alpha-beta-depleted transplantation in children. Preparing the TCRbeta library involved the use of unique molecular identifiers. TCRdb recomputed calls from the PCR reads with MiXCR, one row per CDR3 protein. The sample lists about 600,000 distinct CDR3 sequences, 8% to 11% seen once, with about 4% in the top ten. The input for sequencing was PBMCs from the stem cell graft donor, taken from the stem cell graft. The receptors were sampled from a human donor who donated a stem cell graft to a child with acute myeloid leukemia.

This clonotype was counted at least ten times. The chain uses TRBV25-1 and TRBJ1-5, with D tentatively TRBD1 (5 bases). Germline V CDR1 and CDR2: MGHDK, SYGVNS. The CDR3 loop spans 15 amino acids. The germline V and J ends were trimmed by 4 bases and 4 bases, with 14 bases remaining between them. CDR3 protein: CASSVGVEGNQPQHF. CDR3 nucleotides: TGTGCCAGCAGTGTGGGGGTGGAGGGAAATCAGCCCCAGCATTTT. The whole variable domain, filled in from reference TRBV25-1 and TRBJ1-5, reads EADIYQTPRYLVIGTGKKITLECSQTMGHDKMYWYQQDPGMELHLIHYSYGVNSTEKGDLSSESTVSRIRTEHFPLTLESARPSHTSQYLCASSVGVEGNQPQHFGDGTRLSIL.

The rearrangement links TRBV19 to TRBJ1-5; maybe TRBD1 (5 bases). Per germline, CDR1 LNHDA and CDR2 SQIVND (reference sequence). The CDR3 sequence is 15 residues long. Trimming shortened V by 4 bases and J by 7 bases, and 17 bases separated the two germline ends. CDR3 residues: CASSTGRVSMQPQHF. In DNA form, the CDR3 reads TGTGCCAGTAGTACAGGGAGGGTGAGTATGCAGCCCCAGCATTTT. Drawing the rest from reference TRBV19 and TRBJ1-5, the complete variable domain is DGGITQSPKYLFRKEGQNVTLSCEQNLNHDAMYWYRQDPGQGLRLIYYSQIVNDFQKGDIAEGYSVSREKKESFPLTVTSAQKNPTAFYLCASSTGRVSMQPQHFGDGTRLSIL.

CDR3 in amino acids: CSVVADNHKQYF. In DNA form, the CDR3 reads TGCAGCGTTGTAGCGGACAACCACAAGCAGTACTTC. The J gene is TRBJ2-7, the V gene TRBV29-1; perhaps TRBD2 as D (6 bases). The ends were cut back, 4 bases at V and 8 bases at J, with 15 bases in the middle. The length of the CDR3 is 12 residues. Germline CDR1 is SQVTM and CDR2 is ANQGSEA.